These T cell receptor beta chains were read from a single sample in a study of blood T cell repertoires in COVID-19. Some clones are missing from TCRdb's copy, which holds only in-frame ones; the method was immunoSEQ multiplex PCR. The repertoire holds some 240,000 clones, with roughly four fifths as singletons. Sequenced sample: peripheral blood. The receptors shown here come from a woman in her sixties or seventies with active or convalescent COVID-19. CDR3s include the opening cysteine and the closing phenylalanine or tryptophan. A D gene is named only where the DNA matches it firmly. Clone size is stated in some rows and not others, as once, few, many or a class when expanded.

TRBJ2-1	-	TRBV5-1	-	TGCGCCAGCAGCTTGACGCGGTCGGGTCACAATGAGCAGTTCTTC	CASSLTRSGHNEQFF
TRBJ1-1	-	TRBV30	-	TGTGCCTGGATCCCAACAACACGCCCCGAGGCTGAAGCTTTCTTT	CAWIPTTRPEAEAFF
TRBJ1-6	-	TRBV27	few	TGTGCCAGCAGTTTATCTTCAGGGTTAGGATCACCCCTCCACTTT	CASSLSSGLGSPLHF
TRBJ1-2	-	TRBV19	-	TGTGCCAGTAGTACACTAGGACAGACCGAATTATATGGCTACACCTTC	CASSTLGQTELYGYTF
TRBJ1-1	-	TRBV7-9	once	TGTGCCAGCAGCTTATTGGGAGGGTGGGGGAACACTGAAGCTTTCTTT	CASSLLGGWGNTEAFF
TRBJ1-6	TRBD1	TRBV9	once	TGTGCCAGCAGCGTAGCGTGGGGACAGGGTGGAGCCCTCCACTTT	CASSVAWGQGGALHF
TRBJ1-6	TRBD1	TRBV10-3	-	TGTGCCATCAGTGAAAACAGGGGGAATTCACCCCTCCACTTT	CAISENRGNSPLHF
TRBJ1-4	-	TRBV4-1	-	TGCGCCAGCAGCCTGGGGGGGGAGGATGAAAAACTGTTTTTT	CASSLGGEDEKLFF
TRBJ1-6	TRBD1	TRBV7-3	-	TGTGCCAGCAGCGATAGGACAGGGGGGTCACGCCTCCACTTT	CASSDRTGGSRLHF
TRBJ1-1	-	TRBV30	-	TGTGCCTGGCAGAAGAGGGTGAACACTGAAGCTTTCTTT	CAWQKRVNTEAFF
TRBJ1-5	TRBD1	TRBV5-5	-	TGTGCCAGCAGCTTGAGAGTGAGCCAGGGGGATCAGCCCCAGCATTTT	CASSLRVSQGDQPQHF
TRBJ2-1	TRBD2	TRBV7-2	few	TGTGCCAGCAGGCCCGTTCTGCGGGGGTATCATGAGCAGTTCTTC	CASRPVLRGYHEQFF
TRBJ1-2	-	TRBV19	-	TGTGCCAGTAGTACTGGGCCGGGAGGGGACTATGGCTACACCTTC	CASSTGPGGDYGYTF
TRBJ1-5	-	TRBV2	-	TGTGCCAGCAGGAGTGGGTCCTCGGAGGGCAATCAGCCCCAGCATTTT	CASRSGSSEGNQPQHF
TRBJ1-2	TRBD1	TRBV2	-	TGTGCCAGCAGTGGACAGGGCTGGGGCTACACCTTC	CASSGQGWGYTF
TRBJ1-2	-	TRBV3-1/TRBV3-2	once	TGTGCCAGCAGCCAGAGCGACAGTGGCTACACCTTC	CASSQSDSGYTF
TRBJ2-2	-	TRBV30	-	TGTGCATCGAGCTCTAGCGCCAACACCGGGGAGCTGTTTTTT	CASSSSANTGELFF
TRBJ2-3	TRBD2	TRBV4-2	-	TGTGCCAGCAGCCAAGGACGTCCGCGGGGGGACACCCCTAGCACAGATACGCAGTATTTT	CASSQGRPRGDTPSTDTQYF
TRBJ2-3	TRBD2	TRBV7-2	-	TGTGCCAGCAGCTTTGAGCGGGGGACCACAGATACGCAGTATTTT	CASSFERGTTDTQYF
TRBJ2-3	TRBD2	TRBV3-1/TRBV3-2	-	TGTGCCAGCAGCCAAACTCCTGGAGGACTAGCGGGGACCACAGATACGCAGTATTTT	CASSQTPGGLAGTTDTQYF
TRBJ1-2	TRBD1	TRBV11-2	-	TGTGCCAGCAGCCTAACGGACAGGGGCAACTATGGCTACACCTTC	CASSLTDRGNYGYTF
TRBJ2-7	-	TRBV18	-	TGTGCCAGCTCACCGGGCAACTCCTACGAGCAGTACTTC	CASSPGNSYEQYF
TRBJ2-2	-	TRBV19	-	TGTGCCAGTAGTCCCCCCGGGGGAGGGAACACCGGGGAGCTGTTTTTT	CASSPPGGGNTGELFF
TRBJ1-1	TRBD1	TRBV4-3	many	TGCGCCAGCAGCCATGCCACAGGGGGCCGAAACACTGAAGCTTTCTTT	CASSHATGGRNTEAFF
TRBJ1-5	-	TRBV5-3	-	TGTGCCAGAAGCCCGACCGGGACAAAGCATTTT	CARSPTGTKHF
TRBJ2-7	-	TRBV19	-	TGTGCCAGTAGTATATCGGGCGGAGGGTCCTACGAGCAGTACTTC	CASSISGGGSYEQYF
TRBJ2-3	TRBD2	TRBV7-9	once	TGTGCCAGCAGCCTTGGGACTAGTTGGGATACGCAGTATTTT	CASSLGTSWDTQYF
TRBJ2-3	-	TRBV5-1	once	TGCGCCAGCAAGGCAGGGAGCACAGATACGCAGTATTTT	CASKAGSTDTQYF
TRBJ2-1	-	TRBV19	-	TGTGCCAGTAGTGTTCTACTAGTGGGAGACACTGAGCAGTTCTTC	CASSVLLVGDTEQFF
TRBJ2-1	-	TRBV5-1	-	TGCGCCAGCAGCTTGATCAGTCAATCCTACAATGAGCAGTTCTTC	CASSLISQSYNEQFF
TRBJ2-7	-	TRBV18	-	TGTGCCAGCTCACCGGGTGCAGGCTCCTACGAGCAGTACTTC	CASSPGAGSYEQYF
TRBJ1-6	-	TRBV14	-	TGTGCCAGCAGCCAAGGTGGTCTCGGTTCACCCCTCCACTTT	CASSQGGLGSPLHF
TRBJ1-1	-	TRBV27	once	TGTGCCAGCAGTCATCCCAGGGTGGGTCGGACTGAAGCTTTCTTT	CASSHPRVGRTEAFF